Shown below are 19 T cell receptor beta chains from a single sample sequenced in a study of memory CD4+ T cells and cytomegalovirus serostatus. Clones were read by immunoSEQ multiplex PCR, and TCRdb kept only the in-frame ones, dropping some. The sample consists of tens of thousands of clones, over 70% of them appearing once. The sort gate was single viable CD3+CD4+CD8-CD45RO+ cells for memory CD4+ T cells. What was sequenced was memory CD4+ T cells from blood. These receptors all stem from an adult in good health and CMV-seropositive.

As DNA, the CDR3 is TGTGCCAGCAGCTCGGCCCTGAACACTGAAGCTTTCTTT. Translation: CASSSALNTEAFF. The chain recombines TRBV7-2 with TRBJ1-1; D unresolved. Germline CDR1 SGHTA, CDR2 FQGNSA. The CDR3 is 13 amino acids. Trimming cost V 4 bases and J 0 bases, with 6 bases left between them. The full variable domain, its missing parts supplied by reference TRBV7-2 and TRBJ1-1, is GAGVSQSPSNKVTEKGKDVELRCDPISGHTALYWYRQSLGQGLEFLIYFQGNSAPDKSGLPSDRFSAERTGGSVSTLTIQRTQQEDSAVYLCASSSALNTEAFFGQGTRLTVV.

This chain links TRBV7-8 with TRBJ1-5; D is unresolved. The CDR3 is 15 residues long. Germline CDR1 reads SGHVS; CDR2 reads FQNEAQ. The V and J ends lost 2 bases and 1 base respectively, with 9 bases between them. The CDR3 DNA sequence: TGTGCCAGCAGCTTATTAGGACCCAGCAATCAGCCCCAGCATTTT. Amino acids: CASSLLGPSNQPQHF.

V and J are TRBV7-2 and TRBJ2-7, with D possibly TRBD2 on 6 matching bases. Trimming pared 1 base from V and 4 bases from J, leaving 11 bases between. The CDR3 loop spans 14 amino acids. The germline V gene has CDR1 SGHTA and CDR2 FQGNSA. The CDR3 region is CASSLGDGLYEQYF. CDR3 nucleotides: TGTGCCAGCAGCTTAGGAGACGGACTATACGAGCAGTACTTC.

This clone appeared a few times. V usage is TRBV2 and J usage is TRBJ1-1; 9 positions match TRBD1. The germline V gene has CDR1 SNHLY and CDR2 FYNNEI. The CDR3 has 16 amino acids. Unmatched junction bases numbered 10, after V lost 6 bases and J lost 2 bases. DNA for the CDR3: TGTGCCAGCAGGTACAGGGGGCTTCTCGTAAACACTGAAGCTTTCTTT. It encodes CASRYRGLLVNTEAFF. Full variable domain (missing parts from reference TRBV2 and TRBJ1-1): EPEVTQTPSHQVTQMGQEVILRCVPISNHLYFYWYRQILGQKVEFLVSFYNNEISEKSEIFDDQFSVERPDGSNFTLKIRSTKLEDSAMYFCASRYRGLLVNTEAFFGQGTRLTVV.

V and J are TRBV7-8 and TRBJ1-2, with 8 bases fitting TRBD1. The CDR3 extends over 14 amino acids. Germline loops: CDR1 SGHVS, CDR2 FQNEAQ. The V segment lost 6 bases and the J segment 0 bases; nucleotides outside the gene matches: 3. CDR3 coding DNA: TGTGCCAGCAGTTCGACAGGGGCTAACTATGGCTACACCTTC. This codes for CASSSTGANYGYTF. Complete variable domain (other parts from reference TRBV7-8 and TRBJ1-2): GAGVSQSPRYKVAKRGQDVALRCDPISGHVSLFWYQQALGQGPEFLTYFQNEAQLDKSGLPSDRFFAERPEGSVSTLKIQRTQQEDSAVYLCASSSTGANYGYTFGSGTRLTVV.

This clone was detected only once. The chain links TRBV7-9 to TRBJ2-5; D may be TRBD1 (5 bases). Germline V gene sequence: CDR1 SEHNR, CDR2 FQNEAQ (reference sequence). The CDR3 sequence is 13 residues long. V was pared by 4 bases and J by 1 base, with 7 bases between. As DNA, the CDR3 is TGTGCCAGCAGCTCGACAGTCCAAGAGACCCAGTACTTC. Amino acid sequence: CASSSTVQETQYF.

This chain connects TRBV2 to TRBJ2-3; perhaps TRBD1 as D (7 bases). There are 15 residues in the CDR3. CDR1 is SNHLY, CDR2 FYNNEI, per germline. V was clipped by 0 bases and J by 5 bases, with 12 bases between them. The CDR3 sequence is CASSEATGRGDTQYF. In DNA form, the CDR3 reads TGTGCCAGCAGTGAAGCGACAGGGCGGGGAGATACGCAGTATTTT.

V usage is TRBV6-5 and J usage is TRBJ2-1; tentative D call: TRBD2 (5 bases). This CDR3 is 16 amino acids long. V was clipped by 4 bases and J by 2 bases, with 15 bases between them. CDR1 is MNHEY, CDR2 SVGAGI, per germline. CDR3 in DNA: TGTGCCAGCAGTTTAAGTCTAGCAGACACCTACAATGAGCAGTTCTTC. Its translation is CASSLSLADTYNEQFF.

The rearrangement links TRBV13 to TRBJ2-3; 7 bases match TRBD2. Germline lookup yields CDR1 PRHDT and CDR2 FYEKMQ (reference sequence). CDR3 size: 14 residues. J was trimmed by 3 bases and V by 5 bases; bases with no gene match: 5. This CDR3 reads CASSQAGVTDTQYF. Written as DNA, the CDR3 is TGTGCCAGCAGCCAGGCGGGAGTAACAGATACGCAGTATTTT. The complete variable domain, with remaining parts taken from reference TRBV13 and TRBJ2-3, reads AAGVIQSPRHLIKEKRETATLKCYPIPRHDTVYWYQQGPGQDPQFLISFYEKMQSDKGSIPDRFSAQQFSDYHSELNMSSLELGDSALYFCASSQAGVTDTQYFGPGTRLTVL.

A few counts support this clone. The V gene is TRBV12-5, the J gene TRBJ2-3; maybe TRBD2 (6 bases). The CDR3 extends over 11 amino acids. Germline CDR1 is LGHNT and CDR2 is FRNRAP. V shed 4 bases and J shed 9 bases, with 8 bases lying between them. This CDR3 reads CASGYGGTQYF. In DNA, the CDR3 is TGTGCTAGTGGTTATGGAGGGACGCAGTATTTT.

This clone has only a few counts. The V gene is TRBV29-1, the J gene TRBJ1-2, with unresolved D. This CDR3 contains 11 residues. From germline, CDR1 is SQVTM and CDR2 ANQGSEA. With 2 bases removed from V and 6 bases from J, the gap between germline ends came to 7 bases. The CDR3 DNA is TGCAGCGTTGAAATTGTCGATGGCTACACCTTC. The encoded protein is CSVEIVDGYTF.

Regarding this clone: Other DNA sequences in this sample translate to the same CDR3. This rearrangement joins TRBV7-8 to TRBJ1-2; tentative D call: TRBD1 (5 bases). The germline V and J ends were trimmed by 1 base and 8 bases, with 8 bases remaining between them. This CDR3 has 12 amino acids. CDR1 and CDR2 (germline): SGHVS, FQNEAQ. CDR3 region: CASSLVGDGYTF. CDR3 DNA sequence: TGTGCCAGCAGCTTAGTAGGGGACGGCTACACCTTC.

V usage is TRBV4-2 and J usage is TRBJ2-1; TRBD2 might be the D (5 bases). The CDR3 length is 15 residues. Germline V gene lookup returns CDR1 LGHNA and CDR2 YNFKEQ. The ends were cut back, 2 bases at V and 9 bases at J, with 17 bases in the middle. CDR3 region: CASSQSPGTRGEQFF. The DNA of the CDR3 is TGTGCCAGCAGCCAAAGTCCGGGAACGAGAGGTGAGCAGTTCTTC.

CDR3 residues: CASSLGQGGDTQYF. CDR3 DNA sequence: TGCGCCAGCAGCTTAGGACAGGGCGGAGATACGCAGTATTTT. V is TRBV5-1 and J is TRBJ2-3, with 8 bases lining up with TRBD1. The CDR3 length is 14 residues. V shed 2 bases, J shed 5 bases, and the junction held 4 bases outside the gene matches. The germline V gene encodes CDR1 SGHRS and CDR2 YFSETQ.

This clone was detected a few times. The chain uses TRBV7-9 and TRBJ2-3, with D perhaps TRBD1 or TRBD2 (6 bases each). V lost 2 bases and J 5 bases, leaving 11 bases between the germline ends. Germline V CDR1 and CDR2: SEHNR, FQNEAQ (reference sequence). The CDR3 totals 14 residues. The CDR3 nucleotides read TGTGCCAGCAGCTTAACCGGGGGCCGAGATACGCAGTATTTT. It codes for CASSLTGGRDTQYF.

J is TRBJ2-5 and V is TRBV19; D possibly corresponds to TRBD2 (6 bases). This CDR3 region has 13 residues. The ends were cut back, 3 bases at V and 2 bases at J, with 7 bases in the middle. Germline CDR1 is LNHDA and CDR2 is SQIVND (reference sequence). The CDR3 reads CASSIRGQETQYF. For the CDR3, the DNA is TGTGCCAGTAGTATTCGGGGGCAAGAGACCCAGTACTTC.

This clone was counted a few times. This chain joins TRBV7-2 and TRBJ2-5; TRBD2 matches 9 bases. With 5 bases clipped from V and 5 bases from J, the junction kept 9 bases outside the gene matches. CDR3 size: 15 residues. From germline, CDR1 is SGHTA and CDR2 FQGNSA. The CDR3 nucleotides are TGTGCCAGCAGCCGAGGGACTAGCCCTGGGGAGACCCAGTACTTC. Translating it yields CASSRGTSPGETQYF.

J is TRBJ2-3 and V is TRBV30; TRBD2 matches 10 bases. V lost 2 bases, J lost 4 bases, and 6 bases stayed unmatched. Germline V gives CDR1 GTSNPN, CDR2 SVGIG (reference sequence). The CDR3 contains 15 residues. CDR3 coding DNA: TGTGCCTGGAGTTTAGCGGGAGGCGCCCCAGATACGCAGTATTTT. This translates into CAWSLAGGAPDTQYF.

The V gene is TRBV7-9, the J gene TRBJ1-4; D unresolved. The germline gives CDR1 SEHNR, CDR2 FQNEAQ (reference sequence). Trimming removed 3 bases from V and 0 bases from J, with 20 bases in between. CDR3 length: 19 amino acids. The CDR3 sequence is CASSFLIADLLATNEKLFF. As DNA, the CDR3 is TGTGCCAGCAGCTTTTTGATAGCAGACCTCCTTGCAACTAATGAAAAACTGTTTTTT.